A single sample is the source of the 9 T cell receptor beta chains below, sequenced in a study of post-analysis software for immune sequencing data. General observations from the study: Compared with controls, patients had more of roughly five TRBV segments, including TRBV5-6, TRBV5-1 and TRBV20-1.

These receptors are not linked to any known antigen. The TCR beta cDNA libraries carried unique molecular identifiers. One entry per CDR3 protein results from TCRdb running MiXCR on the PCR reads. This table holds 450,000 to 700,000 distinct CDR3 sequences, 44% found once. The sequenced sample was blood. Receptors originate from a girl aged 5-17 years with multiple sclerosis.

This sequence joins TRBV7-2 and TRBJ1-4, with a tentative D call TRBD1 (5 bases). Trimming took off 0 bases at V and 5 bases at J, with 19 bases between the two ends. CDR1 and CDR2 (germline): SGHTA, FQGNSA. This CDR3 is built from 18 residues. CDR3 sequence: CASSLAGQADWGNEKLFF. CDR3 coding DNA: TGTGCCAGCAGCTTAGCGGGCCAGGCGGATTGGGGCAATGAAAAACTGTTTTTT.

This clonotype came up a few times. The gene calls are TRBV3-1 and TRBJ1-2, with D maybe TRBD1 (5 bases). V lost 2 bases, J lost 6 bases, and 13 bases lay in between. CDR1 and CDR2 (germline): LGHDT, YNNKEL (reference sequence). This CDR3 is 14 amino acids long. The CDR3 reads CASSQLVRGNGYTF. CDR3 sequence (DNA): TGTGCCAGCAGCCAATTAGTCCGGGGCAATGGCTACACCTTC.

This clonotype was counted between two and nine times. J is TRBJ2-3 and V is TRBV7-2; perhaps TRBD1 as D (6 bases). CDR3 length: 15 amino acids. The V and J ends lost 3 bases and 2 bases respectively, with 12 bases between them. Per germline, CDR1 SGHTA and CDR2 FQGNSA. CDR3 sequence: CASSFTGQHTDTQYF. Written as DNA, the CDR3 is TGTGCCAGCAGCTTTACGGGACAACACACAGATACGCAGTATTTT.

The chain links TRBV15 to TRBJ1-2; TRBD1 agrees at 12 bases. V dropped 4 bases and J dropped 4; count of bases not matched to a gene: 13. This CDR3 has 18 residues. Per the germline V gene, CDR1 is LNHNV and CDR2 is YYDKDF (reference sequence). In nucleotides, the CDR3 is TGTGCCACCAGCAATGACCGGGACAGGGGGCTAGTTGGCTATGGCTACACCTTC. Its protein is CATSNDRDRGLVGYGYTF.

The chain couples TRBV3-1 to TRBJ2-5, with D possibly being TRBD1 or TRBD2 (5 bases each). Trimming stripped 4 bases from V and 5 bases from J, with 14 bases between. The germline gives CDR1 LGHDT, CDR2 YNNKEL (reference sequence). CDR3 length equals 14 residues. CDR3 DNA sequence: TGTGCCAGCAGCCCACAGGACCGGAGGGAGACCCAGTACTTC. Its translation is CASSPQDRRETQYF.

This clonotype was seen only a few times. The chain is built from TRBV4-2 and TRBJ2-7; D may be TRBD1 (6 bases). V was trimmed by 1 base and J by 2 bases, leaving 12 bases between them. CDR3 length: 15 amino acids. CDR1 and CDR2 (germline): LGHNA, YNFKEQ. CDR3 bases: TGTGCCAGCAGCCAAGGCACAGGGTTGACCTACGAGCAGTACTTC. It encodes CASSQGTGLTYEQYF.

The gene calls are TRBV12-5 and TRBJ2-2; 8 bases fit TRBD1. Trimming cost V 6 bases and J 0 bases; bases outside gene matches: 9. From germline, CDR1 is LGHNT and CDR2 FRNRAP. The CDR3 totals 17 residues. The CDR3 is CASGPPRTGTNTGELFF. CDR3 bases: TGTGCTAGTGGCCCACCCCGGACAGGGACGAACACCGGGGAGCTGTTTTTT.

The DNA of the CDR3 is TGTGCCAGCAGATCGGGACCTCAGAATCAGCCCCAGCATTTT. This translates into CASRSGPQNQPQHF. The chain is built from TRBV12-3 or TRBV12-4 and TRBJ1-5; tentative D call: TRBD1 (5 bases). V was shortened by 6 bases and J by 4 bases, with 13 bases between the two germline ends. This CDR3 has 14 amino acids.

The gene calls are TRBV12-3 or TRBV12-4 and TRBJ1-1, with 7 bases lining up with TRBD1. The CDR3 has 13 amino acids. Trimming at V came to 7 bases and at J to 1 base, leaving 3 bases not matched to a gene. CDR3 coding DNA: TGTGCCAGCACGGGACAGCCGAACACTGAAGCTTTCTTT. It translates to CASTGQPNTEAFF.